What follows is one T cell receptor beta chain and its context. Per the authors' pipeline: Scientists estimated how many nucleated cells there were by amplifying reference gene primers. Assay: immunoSEQ multiplex PCR; the TCRdb copy retains only in-frame clones and omits some. V and J calls and clone size come straight from that table; D and trimming were deduced from the DNA. Of about 670,000 clones in the sample, over 80% were seen once. V shed 2 bases, J shed 0 bases, and the junction held 2 bases outside the gene matches. Germline values: CDR1 SGHRS, CDR2 YFSETQ. This CDR3 contains 15 residues. This entry is derived from a study of blood T cell repertoires in COVID-19. About the study: Spain, Italy and the United States supplied samples that represented acute and convalescent COVID-19. Sources were T cells, B-cell-depleted T cells, or PBMCs; the material itself was cDNA or gDNA.

V and J are TRBV5-1 and TRBJ1-1; TRBD1 matches at 9 bases. The TCR sequence derives from a woman between 18 and 30 years old with acute or convalescent COVID-19. The material sequenced was peripheral blood. This CDR3 is CASSFDRGVNTEAFF. In DNA, the CDR3 is TGCGCCAGCAGCTTCGACAGGGGGGTGAACACTGAAGCTTTCTTT.